One sample yielded the 15 T cell receptor beta chains listed below, sequenced in a study of blood T cell repertoires in COVID-19. The assay was immunoSEQ multiplex PCR, and TCRdb's table has in-frame clones only and misses some. The data hold some 70,000 clones, with 80% to 90% observed a single time. The sample taken for sequencing was peripheral blood. The receptors were gathered from a middle-aged man with active COVID-19.

V is TRBV19 and J is TRBJ2-2, with TRBD2 matching 7 bases. V trimming: 7 bases; J trimming: 9 bases; junction bases outside the gene matches: 5. CDR3 size: 12 residues. Germline V gene sequence: CDR1 LNHDA, CDR2 SQIVND (reference sequence). The CDR3 DNA is TGTGCCAGTATGGGGGGGTACCGGGAGCTGTTTTTT. Translation: CASMGGYRELFF.

The CDR3 loop reads CASSLGQGVSYEQYF. In nucleotides, the CDR3 is TGTGCCAGCAGCTTGGGACAGGGGGTTTCCTACGAGCAGTACTTC. This chain connects TRBV5-4 to TRBJ2-7, with 9 bases aligning to TRBD1. CDR1 is SGHNT and CDR2 is YYREEE in the germline V gene (reference sequence). CDR3 length: 15 amino acids. Trimming cost V 0 bases and J 1 base; bases outside gene matches: 2. The complete variable domain, with remaining parts taken from reference TRBV5-4 and TRBJ2-7, reads ETGVTQSPTHLIKTRGQQVTLRCSSQSGHNTVSWYQQALGQGPQFIFQYYREEENGRGNFPPRFSGLQFPNYSSELNVNALELDDSALYLCASSLGQGVSYEQYFGPGTRLTVT.

This chain connects TRBV19 to TRBJ2-7; 10 bases align to TRBD2. Germline CDR1 and CDR2: LNHDA and SQIVND (reference sequence). The V segment lost 6 bases and the J segment 0 bases; nucleotides outside the gene matches: 5. This CDR3 has 15 amino acids. The chain's CDR3 is CASSVLAGSSYEQYF. CDR3 coding DNA: TGTGCCAGTAGCGTACTAGCGGGGAGCTCCTACGAGCAGTACTTC. Full variable domain (remainder filled in from reference TRBV19 and TRBJ2-7): DGGITQSPKYLFRKEGQNVTLSCEQNLNHDAMYWYRQDPGQGLRLIYYSQIVNDFQKGDIAEGYSVSREKKESFPLTVTSAQKNPTAFYLCASSVLAGSSYEQYFGPGTRLTVT.

The V and J genes are TRBV12-5 and TRBJ1-2, with TRBD1 identical over 7 bases. The CDR3 is 11 amino acids. V shed 8 bases, J shed 4 bases, and the junction held 1 base outside the gene matches. The germline gives CDR1 LGHNT, CDR2 FRNRAP. CDR3: CASQGVYGYTF. The CDR3 nucleotides read TGTGCTAGTCAGGGGGTCTATGGCTACACCTTC.

The gene calls are TRBV7-2 and TRBJ2-1; D ambiguous. Germline CDR1 reads SGHTA; CDR2 reads FQGNSA. Trimming removed 2 bases at V and 5 bases at J, with 10 bases between. CDR3 length: 14 amino acids. The DNA for the CDR3 is TGTGCCAGCAGCTTACAGTATACCAACAATGAGCAGTTCTTC. Protein sequence: CASSLQYTNNEQFF.

The V and J genes are TRBV3-1 (or the pseudogene TRBV3-2) and TRBJ2-5, with no clear D. Trimming removed 0 bases from V and 5 bases from J, with 16 bases in between. CDR1 and CDR2 from the germline V gene are LGHDT and YNNKEL (reference sequence). The CDR3 runs to 16 residues. CDR3 sequence (DNA): TGTGCCAGCAGCCAAGATCTCGCTAGTCTTTACGAGACCCAGTACTTC. This encodes CASSQDLASLYETQYF.

The rearrangement joins TRBV19 to TRBJ2-7; 7 bases fit TRBD1. Looked up from germline, CDR1 is LNHDA and CDR2 is SQIVND (reference sequence). The CDR3 extends over 14 amino acids. Trimming cost V 5 bases and J 3 bases; bases outside gene matches: 7. The CDR3 protein is CASSPRTGRYEQYF. In nucleotides, the CDR3 is TGTGCCAGTAGTCCCCGGACAGGACGCTACGAGCAGTACTTC.

The rearrangement joins TRBV6-2 or TRBV6-3 to TRBJ2-5; 7 bases align to TRBD2. The trim removed 1 base at V and 2 bases at J, leaving 4 bases unmatched. The CDR3 runs 15 residues. Germline V gene sequence: CDR1 MNHEY, CDR2 SVGEGT. The CDR3 nucleotides read TGTGCCAGCAGTTACTTGCCTAGCGGACAAGAGACCCAGTACTTC. Amino acid sequence: CASSYLPSGQETQYF.

V is TRBV2 and J is TRBJ2-3; 14 nucleotides agree with TRBD2. J lost 4 bases, V lost 4 bases, and 1 base had no gene match. The CDR3 contains 15 residues. Germline V gives CDR1 SNHLY, CDR2 FYNNEI. The CDR3 sequence is CASSVGLAGADTQYF. DNA for the CDR3: TGTGCCAGCAGTGTGGGACTAGCGGGGGCAGATACGCAGTATTTT.

This clone was picked up one time. This chain connects TRBV3-1 (or the pseudogene TRBV3-2) to TRBJ2-5; 12 bases align to TRBD1. V was pared by 5 bases and J by 4 bases, with 8 bases of the junction left unmatched. In germline, CDR1 is LGHDT, CDR2 YNNKEL (reference sequence). This CDR3 spans 16 amino acids. The CDR3, as DNA: TGTGCCAGCAGCGTCCGGGACAGGGGGCGCCGAGAGACCCAGTACTTC. It translates to CASSVRDRGRRETQYF.

The chain joins TRBV2 to TRBJ2-5, with 15 bases lining up with TRBD2. The V gene end was trimmed by 7 bases and the J gene end by 5 bases; junction bases not matched to a gene: 2. CDR1 and CDR2 from the germline V gene are SNHLY and FYNNEI. The CDR3 totals 14 residues. Here the CDR3 DNA reads TGTGCCAGCAATGGACTAGCGGGGGGGGAGACCCAGTACTTC. Encoded protein: CASNGLAGGETQYF.

The rearrangement uses TRBV11-2 and TRBJ1-1, with D unresolved. This CDR3 spans 12 amino acids. Trimming took 5 bases from V and 4 from J, leaving 8 bases between them. Germline CDR1 SGHAT, CDR2 FQNNGV. CDR3 nucleotide sequence: TGTGCCAGCAGCCTGAGGGCCACTGAAGCTTTCTTT. Protein sequence: CASSLRATEAFF.

J is TRBJ1-3 and V is TRBV30; TRBD1 is a possible D gene (5 bases). CDR1 is GTSNPN and CDR2 is SVGIG in the germline V gene (reference sequence). CDR3 size: 14 residues. The germline V and J ends were trimmed by 3 bases and 1 base, with 10 bases remaining between them. Here the CDR3 DNA reads TGTGCCTGGAGATTGGCAGGGTCTGGAAACACCATATATTTT. Translating gives CAWRLAGSGNTIYF.

The chain has TRBV5-4 and TRBJ2-1; 7 bases are a match to TRBD1. The CDR3 is 16 amino acids. V was pared by 3 bases and J by 1 base, with 7 bases of the junction left unmatched. The germline V gene encodes CDR1 SGHNT and CDR2 YYREEE (reference sequence). CDR3 region: CASSSPGQFSYNEQFF. CDR3 nucleotides: TGTGCCAGCAGCTCCCCGGGACAGTTTTCCTACAATGAGCAGTTCTTC.

The J gene is TRBJ2-2, the V gene TRBV25-1, with TRBD1 identical over 7 bases. In germline, CDR1 is MGHDK, CDR2 SYGVNS. The CDR3 loop spans 17 amino acids. With V trimmed by 4 bases and J by 2 bases, 10 bases remained unmatched. DNA of the CDR3: TGTGCCAGCAGTGCTTACCCGGGACAGAGAAACACCGGGGAGCTGTTTTTT. Translation gives CASSAYPGQRNTGELFF.